Below are 25 T cell receptor beta chains sequenced from a single sample in a study of shared clonotypes between healthy human individuals. Sequencing was performed with immunoSEQ multiplex PCR; in TCRdb, only in-frame clones are kept and a portion is missing. The sample has approximately 2.1 million clones, 85% to 95% seen once; the top ten hold 0.39%. What was sequenced was naive CD4+ T cells from PBMCs. Noted subset: CD45RA+ positively selected. The receptors come from a man younger than 35 in good health. Some clones in this sample may be carry-over from other donors' samples.

Concerning this clone itself: One end of the junction varies from germline; a read error may be responsible. The chain links TRBV6-1 to TRBJ1-5; D call uncertain. Looked up from germline, CDR1 is MNHNS and CDR2 is SASEGT. The CDR3 covers 15 residues. The CDR3 loop reads CASSDTIISGQAQHF. Written as DNA, the CDR3 is TGTGCCAGCAGTGATACGATAATCAGCGGTCAGGCCCAGCATTTT.

J is TRBJ2-3 and V is TRBV6-5, with TRBD2 identical over 8 bases. The CDR3 has 15 residues. V shed 5 bases, J shed 5 bases, and the junction held 9 bases outside the gene matches. The germline gives CDR1 MNHEY, CDR2 SVGAGI. The CDR3 region has the DNA TGTGCCAGCAGTCCACACCGGGCGGGAGGAGATACGCAGTATTTT. Translation gives CASSPHRAGGDTQYF.

The chain joins TRBV11-2 to TRBJ2-5; D is unclear. The V gene lost 5 bases and the J gene lost 3 bases, with 10 bases spanning the gap. This CDR3 region has 13 residues. Germline CDR1 and CDR2: SGHAT and FQNNGV. The CDR3 DNA follows: TGTGCCAGCAGCCAGATACCGAAAGAGACCCAGTACTTC. Protein sequence: CASSQIPKETQYF. The whole variable domain, remainder taken from reference TRBV11-2 and TRBJ2-5, is EAGVAQSPRYKIIEKRQSVAFWCNPISGHATLYWYQQILGQGPKLLIQFQNNGVVDDSQLPKDRFSAERLKGVDSTLKIQPAKLEDSAVYLCASSQIPKETQYFGPGTRLLVL.

J is TRBJ2-3 and V is TRBV5-1; 9 positions match TRBD2. CDR1 is SGHRS, CDR2 YFSETQ, per germline. J lost 3 bases, V lost 1 base, and 9 bases had no gene match. CDR3 length equals 17 residues. The chain's CDR3 is CASSLLPNLAGTDTQYF. The DNA of the CDR3 is TGCGCCAGCAGCTTGCTCCCCAATCTAGCGGGAACAGATACGCAGTATTTT.

This sequence joins TRBV6-1 and TRBJ2-1, with D possibly TRBD2 on 5 matching bases. The CDR3 spans 15 residues. Germline V gives CDR1 MNHNS, CDR2 SASEGT. V lost 4 bases, J lost 7 bases, and 17 bases lay in between. The CDR3 spells CASSGAVLSGNEQFF. The CDR3 DNA is TGTGCCAGCAGTGGGGCAGTCCTCTCGGGAAATGAGCAGTTCTTC.

The V call is TRBV4-1, the J call TRBJ1-4, with 7 bases identical to TRBD1. Unmatched junction bases numbered 3, after V lost 4 bases and J lost 4 bases. Germline assignment: CDR1 MGHRA and CDR2 YSYEKL. CDR3 size: 14 residues. The DNA for the CDR3 is TGCGCCAGCAGCCCGACAGGGTTTAATGAAAAACTGTTTTTT. Protein sequence: CASSPTGFNEKLFF.

The gene calls are TRBV11-3 and TRBJ2-4, with D unresolved. Per germline, CDR1 SGHNT and CDR2 YENEEA. The CDR3 spans 13 residues. Trimming took off 0 bases at V and 5 bases at J, with 5 bases between the two ends. In DNA form, the CDR3 reads TGTGCCAGCAGCTTAGACAGCGAAAACATTCAGTACTTC. Amino acid sequence: CASSLDSENIQYF.

The chain combines TRBV7-2 with TRBJ1-2; tentative D call: TRBD1 (5 bases). The CDR3 runs to 15 residues. Germline CDR1 reads SGHTA; CDR2 reads FQGNSA. The V end was cut by 5 bases, the J end by 8 bases, with 21 bases between. This chain's CDR3 is CASSRPGQGVRGYTF. CDR3 nucleotide sequence: TGTGCCAGCAGCCGACCGGGGCAGGGCGTTCGGGGCTACACCTTC. Filled out from reference TRBV7-2 and TRBJ1-2, the complete variable domain reads GAGVSQSPSNKVTEKGKDVELRCDPISGHTALYWYRQSLGQGLEFLIYFQGNSAPDKSGLPSDRFSAERTGGSVSTLTIQRTQQEDSAVYLCASSRPGQGVRGYTFGSGTRLTVV.

This clone came up once. Other DNA variants within this sample encode the same CDR3. The chain joins TRBV5-4 to TRBJ1-2, with TRBD1 as a possible D gene (5 bases). Looked up from germline, CDR1 is SGHNT and CDR2 is YYREEE (reference sequence). With 5 bases removed from V and 6 bases from J, the gap between germline ends came to 11 bases. CDR3 length: 12 residues. CDR3 nucleotide sequence: TGTGCCAGCAGTTTAGCGGGGGATGGCTACACCTTC. Protein: CASSLAGDGYTF.

This clone came up a few times. Within the sample, other DNA sequences also encode this same CDR3. The chain joins TRBV11-2 to TRBJ1-5; D is unclear. Per germline, CDR1 SGHAT and CDR2 FQNNGV. Deletions cut 1 base from V and 5 bases from J, with 6 bases between. CDR3 length equals 13 residues. The chain's CDR3 is CASSLGLDQPQHF. CDR3 in DNA: TGTGCCAGCAGCTTAGGATTGGATCAGCCCCAGCATTTT.

This sequence joins TRBV2 and TRBJ2-7; either TRBD1 or TRBD2 may supply D (5 bases each). This CDR3 region has 14 residues. With 8 bases removed from V and 6 bases from J, the gap between germline ends came to 20 bases. CDR1 is SNHLY and CDR2 is FYNNEI in the germline V gene. The CDR3 DNA follows: TGTGCCAGCGGGACCGGGCTCCCATCTCCCGAGCAGTACTTC. Its protein is CASGTGLPSPEQYF.

The chain couples TRBV5-1 to TRBJ1-2; TRBD1 is a possible D gene (5 bases). This CDR3 spans 18 amino acids. CDR1 SGHRS and CDR2 YFSETQ come from the germline V gene. Trimming took 4 bases from V and 3 from J, leaving 25 bases between them. The CDR3 DNA reads as TGCGCCAGCAGCCCCGCCAGGGCGGCTCGAGGTGTTGACTATGGCTACACCTTC. It codes for CASSPARAARGVDYGYTF.

The gene calls are TRBV29-1 and TRBJ2-1; possibly TRBD2 for D (6 bases). V was trimmed by 4 bases and J by 5 bases, leaving 24 bases between them. Germline values: CDR1 SQVTM, CDR2 ANQGSEA. The CDR3 is 17 residues long. The CDR3 DNA follows: TGCAGCGTTGGGGGGACTCCGAACCTCCAGAAGCACAATGAGCAGTTCTTC. Its translation is CSVGGTPNLQKHNEQFF.

The gene calls are TRBV7-3 and TRBJ2-3; 9 bases match TRBD2. The CDR3 has 17 residues. The germline gives CDR1 SGHTA, CDR2 FQGTGA. Trimming cost V 4 bases and J 2 bases; bases outside gene matches: 10. CDR3 DNA sequence: TGTGCCAGCAGCTCCCTCGTTTTAGCGGGGGCCACAGATACGCAGTATTTT. Translated, it gives CASSSLVLAGATDTQYF.

This rearrangement joins TRBV28 to TRBJ2-7; TRBD1 matches at 7 bases. The CDR3 length is 13 residues. V was pared by 6 bases and J by 3 bases, with 5 bases of the junction left unmatched. The germline CDR1 and CDR2 sequences are MDHEN and SYDVKM. CDR3 protein: CASSRRQGYEQYF. CDR3 DNA: TGTGCCAGCAGCCGAAGACAGGGCTACGAGCAGTACTTC.

The chain joins TRBV7-2 to TRBJ2-4; no definite D call. There are 15 residues in the CDR3. V was clipped by 1 base and J by 8 bases, with 15 bases between them. Per germline, CDR1 SGHTA and CDR2 FQGNSA. The CDR3 reads CASSLVGSTPDIQYF. The DNA of the CDR3 is TGTGCCAGCAGCTTAGTGGGCAGCACCCCCGACATTCAGTACTTC.

The chain is built from TRBV5-1 and TRBJ2-2; 12 nucleotides line up with TRBD2. Per the germline V gene, CDR1 is SGHRS and CDR2 is YFSETQ. The V gene end was trimmed by 3 bases and the J gene end by 1 base; junction bases not matched to a gene: 10. CDR3 size: 19 residues. CDR3 sequence: CASSWDFLLAGGNTGELFF. In nucleotides, the CDR3 is TGCGCCAGCAGCTGGGACTTTTTACTAGCGGGAGGGAACACCGGGGAGCTGTTTTTT. Supplemented by reference TRBV5-1 and TRBJ2-2, the full variable domain reads KAGVTQTPRYLIKTRGQQVTLSCSPISGHRSVSWYQQTPGQGLQFLFEYFSETQRNKGNFPGRFSGRQFSNSRSEMNVSTLELGDSALYLCASSWDFLLAGGNTGELFFGEGSRLTVL.

This clone was recorded once. V gene TRBV7-9 combines with J gene TRBJ2-6, with 11 nucleotides matching TRBD1. Germline CDR1 is SEHNR and CDR2 is FQNEAQ (reference sequence). The CDR3 has 18 residues. Germline trimming cut 2 bases from V and 3 bases from J; bases unmatched to any gene: 6. CDR3 bases: TGTGCCAGCAGCTTAAAAGGACAGGGGGCGCGTGGGGCCAACGTCCTGACTTTC. It specifies CASSLKGQGARGANVLTF.

This clone showed up just once. The CDR3 loop reads CASSLSGTVEVTQYF. The CDR3 DNA reads TGCGCCAGCAGCTTGTCAGGGACAGTCGAGGTTACGCAGTATTTT. This chain uses TRBV5-1 with TRBJ2-3; 7 bases fit TRBD1. CDR1 and CDR2 from the germline V gene are SGHRS and YFSETQ. V lost 1 base and J lost 8; bases outside the gene matches: 10. The CDR3 sequence is 15 residues long. The complete variable domain, with remaining parts taken from reference TRBV5-1 and TRBJ2-3, reads KAGVTQTPRYLIKTRGQQVTLSCSPISGHRSVSWYQQTPGQGLQFLFEYFSETQRNKGNFPGRFSGRQFSNSRSEMNVSTLELGDSALYLCASSLSGTVEVTQYFGPGTRLTVL.

The chain joins TRBV5-1 to TRBJ2-3; D is ambiguous. V was cut by 0 bases and J by 6 bases, with 8 bases left in between. Germline CDR1 reads SGHRS; CDR2 reads YFSETQ. This CDR3 has 13 amino acids. CDR3 residues: CASSLEDGDTQYF. For the CDR3, the DNA is TGCGCCAGCAGCTTGGAGGACGGCGATACGCAGTATTTT.

The CDR3 sequence is CASSWALGFTDTQYF. In DNA form, the CDR3 reads TGTGCCAGCAGCTGGGCCTTGGGTTTCACAGATACGCAGTATTTT. The chain combines TRBV28 with TRBJ2-3; D gene ambiguous. The CDR3 covers 15 residues. Trimming shortened V by 6 bases and J by 2 bases, and 15 bases separated the two germline ends. Germline CDR1 is MDHEN and CDR2 is SYDVKM.

The table lists this clone with a count of one. The CDR3 sequence: CATSRARGQGGGRIQYF. The CDR3 nucleotides are TGTGCCACCAGCAGAGCCCGAGGACAGGGAGGGGGACGCATTCAGTACTTC. This chain joins TRBV15 and TRBJ2-4, with D maybe TRBD1 (8 bases). The CDR3 length is 17 residues. Germline CDR1 is LNHNV and CDR2 is YYDKDF (reference sequence). The V and J ends lost 1 base and 9 bases respectively, with 22 bases between them. The full variable domain, with the rest looked up from reference TRBV15 and TRBJ2-4, is DAMVIQNPRYQVTQFGKPVTLSCSQTLNHNVMYWYQQKSSQAPKLLFHYYDKDFNNEADTPDNFQSRRPNTSFCFLDIRSPGLGDTAMYLCATSRARGQGGGRIQYFGAGTRLSVL.

The chain couples TRBV2 to TRBJ1-5, with a possible D match to TRBD1 (6 bases). V gave up 6 bases and J gave up 6 bases, with 15 bases separating them. The CDR3 extends over 14 amino acids. The germline V gene encodes CDR1 SNHLY and CDR2 FYNNEI. CDR3 bases: TGTGCCAGCAGCGGAGTATACAGGGTTCAGCCCCAGCATTTT. Its translation is CASSGVYRVQPQHF.

The rearrangement uses TRBV6-1 and TRBJ2-7; 9 nucleotides line up with TRBD2. V lost 2 bases to trimming and J lost 9 bases; unmatched junction nucleotides: 11. This CDR3 has 15 amino acids. In germline, CDR1 is MNHNS, CDR2 SASEGT. The CDR3 nucleotides read TGTGCCAGCAGTGAATGGGCGGGAGGGTATGGGGTGCAGTACTTC. It specifies CASSEWAGGYGVQYF.

The CDR3 spells CASSWGDRSYEQYF. In DNA, the CDR3 is TGCGCCAGCAGCTGGGGGGACAGATCCTACGAGCAGTACTTC. The chain combines TRBV5-1 with TRBJ2-7; possibly TRBD1 for D (7 bases). Trimming took off 3 bases at V and 1 base at J, with 11 bases between the two ends. Per germline, CDR1 SGHRS and CDR2 YFSETQ. This CDR3 has 14 residues.